The clone carrying this T cell receptor (beta chain) was seen many times. Its antigen is still unknown. This entry is derived from a study of shared clonotypes between healthy human individuals. Per sorted-subset replicate PCR, input was approximately 180 ng DNA, representing some 30,000 T cell genomes. Some clones are missing from TCRdb's copy, which holds only in-frame ones; the method was immunoSEQ multiplex PCR. Counted here are roughly 1,600,000 clones, around 98.5% occurring once; the ten biggest clones make up approximately 0.38%. Whole-study findings and limits: The sharing of 5% to 6.5% of naive CD4 clonotypes was seen across a handful of donors. The low donor count limited represented genetic and exposure-history diversity. Clonotypes which were not shared had lower generation probabilities than clonotypes that all four donors shared.

This CDR3 is built from 17 residues. V lost 6 bases, J lost 4 bases, and 23 bases lay in between. The germline gives CDR1 MDHEN, CDR2 SYDVKM. The sequence was obtained from a man aged 25 to 45 in good health. Sequencing used naive CD4+ T cells sorted from blood. Subset given: CD45RA+ positively selected. V is TRBV28 and J is TRBJ2-3, with D tentatively TRBD2 (6 bases). In DNA form, the CDR3 reads TGTGCCAGCAGCGAAGAGGAGGGAATGGTGATGGCAGATACGCAGTATTTT. It is translated as CASSEEEGMVMADTQYF.